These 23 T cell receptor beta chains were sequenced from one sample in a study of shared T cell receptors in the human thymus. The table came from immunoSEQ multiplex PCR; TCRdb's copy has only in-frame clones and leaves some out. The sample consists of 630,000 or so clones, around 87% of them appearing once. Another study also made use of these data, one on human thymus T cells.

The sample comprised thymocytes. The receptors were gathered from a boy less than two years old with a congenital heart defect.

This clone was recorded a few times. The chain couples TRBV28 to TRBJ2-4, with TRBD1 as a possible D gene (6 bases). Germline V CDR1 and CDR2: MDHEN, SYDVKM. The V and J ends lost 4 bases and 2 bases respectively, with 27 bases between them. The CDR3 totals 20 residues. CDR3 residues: CASSSLRGKDGGNSKNIQYF. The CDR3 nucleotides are TGTGCCAGCAGTTCCCTGAGGGGGAAGGATGGTGGAAACTCCAAAAACATTCAGTACTTC.

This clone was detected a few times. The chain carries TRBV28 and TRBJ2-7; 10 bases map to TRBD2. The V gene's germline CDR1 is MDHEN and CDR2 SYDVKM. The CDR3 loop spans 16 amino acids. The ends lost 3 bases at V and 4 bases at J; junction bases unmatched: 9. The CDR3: CASSLILAGEGYEQYF. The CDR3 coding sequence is TGTGCCAGCAGTTTGATTCTAGCGGGAGAAGGATACGAGCAGTACTTC.

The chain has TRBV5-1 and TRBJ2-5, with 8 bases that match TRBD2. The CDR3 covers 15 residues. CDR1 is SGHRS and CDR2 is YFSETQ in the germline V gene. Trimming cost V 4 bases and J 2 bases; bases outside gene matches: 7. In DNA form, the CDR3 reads TGCGCCAGCAGCACGGGACTAGAGATACAAGAGACCCAGTACTTC. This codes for CASSTGLEIQETQYF. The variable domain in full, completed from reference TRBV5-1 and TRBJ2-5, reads KAGVTQTPRYLIKTRGQQVTLSCSPISGHRSVSWYQQTPGQGLQFLFEYFSETQRNKGNFPGRFSGRQFSNSRSEMNVSTLELGDSALYLCASSTGLEIQETQYFGPGTRLLVL.

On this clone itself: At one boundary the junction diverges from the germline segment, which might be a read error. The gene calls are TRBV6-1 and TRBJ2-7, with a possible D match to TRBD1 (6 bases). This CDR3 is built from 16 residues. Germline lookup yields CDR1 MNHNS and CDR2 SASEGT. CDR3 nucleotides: TGTGCCAGCCGTGACCGATACTGGGGACATTGCTACGAGCAGTACTTC. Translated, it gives CASRDRYWGHCYEQYF.

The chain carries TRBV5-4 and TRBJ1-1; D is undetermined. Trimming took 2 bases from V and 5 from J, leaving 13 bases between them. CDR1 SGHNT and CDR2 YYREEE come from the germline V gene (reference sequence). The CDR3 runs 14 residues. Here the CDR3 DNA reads TGTGCCAGCAGCTTACTCGACCTGCGGACTGAAGCTTTCTTT. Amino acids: CASSLLDLRTEAFF.

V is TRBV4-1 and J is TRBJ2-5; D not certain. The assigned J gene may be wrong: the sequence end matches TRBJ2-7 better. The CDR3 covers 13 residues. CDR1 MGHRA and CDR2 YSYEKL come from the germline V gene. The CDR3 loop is CASSPIRGDEQYF. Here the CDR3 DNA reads TGCGCCAGCAGTCCCATACGCGGCGACGAGCAGTACTTC.

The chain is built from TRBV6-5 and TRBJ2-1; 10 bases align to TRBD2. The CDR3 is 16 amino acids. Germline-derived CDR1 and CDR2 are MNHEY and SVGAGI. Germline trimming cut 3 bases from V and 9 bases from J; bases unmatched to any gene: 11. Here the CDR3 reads CASSYKSGRAFSEQFF. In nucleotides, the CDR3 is TGTGCCAGCAGTTATAAGAGCGGGAGGGCCTTCAGTGAGCAGTTCTTC.

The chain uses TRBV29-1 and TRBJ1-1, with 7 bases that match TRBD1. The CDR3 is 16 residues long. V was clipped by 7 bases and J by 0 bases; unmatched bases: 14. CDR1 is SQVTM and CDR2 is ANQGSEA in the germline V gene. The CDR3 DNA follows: TGCAGCGCCAGGACAGGCGTTATACACATGAACACTGAAGCTTTCTTT. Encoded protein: CSARTGVIHMNTEAFF.

CDR3 amino acids: CASSSQLGSSYNSPLHF. CDR3 nucleotides: TGTGCCAGTAGTTCTCAATTAGGGAGCTCCTATAATTCACCCCTCCACTTT. V and J are TRBV19 and TRBJ1-6; D is ambiguous. CDR1 is LNHDA, CDR2 SQIVND, per germline (reference sequence). V gave up 5 bases and J gave up 0 bases, with 14 bases separating them. The CDR3 contains 17 residues.

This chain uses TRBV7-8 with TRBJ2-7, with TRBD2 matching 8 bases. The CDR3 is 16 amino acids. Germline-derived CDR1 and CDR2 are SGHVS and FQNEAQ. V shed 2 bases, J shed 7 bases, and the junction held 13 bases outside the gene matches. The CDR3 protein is CASSLLPGLESGEQYF. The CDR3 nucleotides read TGTGCCAGCAGCTTATTACCGGGACTAGAGAGTGGGGAGCAGTACTTC.

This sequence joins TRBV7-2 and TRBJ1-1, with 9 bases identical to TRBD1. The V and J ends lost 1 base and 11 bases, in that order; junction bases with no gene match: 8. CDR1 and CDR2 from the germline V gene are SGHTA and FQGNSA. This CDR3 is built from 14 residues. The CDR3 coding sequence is TGTGCCAGCAGCTTAGAGGTTCGGACAGGGGAGGCTTTCTTT. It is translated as CASSLEVRTGEAFF.

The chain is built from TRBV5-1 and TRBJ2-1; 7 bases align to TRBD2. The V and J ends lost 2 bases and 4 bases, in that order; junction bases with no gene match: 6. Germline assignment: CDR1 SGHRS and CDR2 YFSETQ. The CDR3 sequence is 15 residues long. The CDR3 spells CASSFSGFPYNEQFF. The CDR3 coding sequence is TGCGCCAGCAGCTTTAGCGGGTTCCCGTACAATGAGCAGTTCTTC. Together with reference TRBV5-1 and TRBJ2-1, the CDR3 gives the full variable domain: KAGVTQTPRYLIKTRGQQVTLSCSPISGHRSVSWYQQTPGQGLQFLFEYFSETQRNKGNFPGRFSGRQFSNSRSEMNVSTLELGDSALYLCASSFSGFPYNEQFFGPGTRLTVL.

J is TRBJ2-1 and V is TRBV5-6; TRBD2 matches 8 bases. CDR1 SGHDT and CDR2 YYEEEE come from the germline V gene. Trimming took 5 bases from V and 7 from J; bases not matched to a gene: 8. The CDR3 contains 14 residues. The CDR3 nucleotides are TGTGCCAGCAGTTCCGGGACTAGTAGGAATGAGCAGTTCTTC. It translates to CASSSGTSRNEQFF.

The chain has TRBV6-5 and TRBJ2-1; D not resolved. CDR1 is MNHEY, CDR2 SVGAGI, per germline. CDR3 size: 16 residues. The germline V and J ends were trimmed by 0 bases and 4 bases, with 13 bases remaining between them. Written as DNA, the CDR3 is TGTGCCAGCAGTTACTCGGTCCGGGTTTCGTACAATGAGCAGTTCTTC. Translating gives CASSYSVRVSYNEQFF.

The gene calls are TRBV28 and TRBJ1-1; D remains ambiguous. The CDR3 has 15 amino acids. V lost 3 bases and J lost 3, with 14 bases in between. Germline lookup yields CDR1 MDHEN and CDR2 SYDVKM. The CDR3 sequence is CASSFLGGMDTEAFF. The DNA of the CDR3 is TGTGCCAGCAGTTTTCTCGGCGGGATGGACACTGAAGCTTTCTTT.

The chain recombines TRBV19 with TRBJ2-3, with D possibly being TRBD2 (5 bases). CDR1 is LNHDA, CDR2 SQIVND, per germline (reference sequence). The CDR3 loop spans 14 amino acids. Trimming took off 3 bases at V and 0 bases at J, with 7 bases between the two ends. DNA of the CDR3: TGTGCCAGTAGTATGGAGGATAGCACAGATACGCAGTATTTT. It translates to CASSMEDSTDTQYF. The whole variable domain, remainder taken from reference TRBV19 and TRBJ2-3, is DGGITQSPKYLFRKEGQNVTLSCEQNLNHDAMYWYRQDPGQGLRLIYYSQIVNDFQKGDIAEGYSVSREKKESFPLTVTSAQKNPTAFYLCASSMEDSTDTQYFGPGTRLTVL.

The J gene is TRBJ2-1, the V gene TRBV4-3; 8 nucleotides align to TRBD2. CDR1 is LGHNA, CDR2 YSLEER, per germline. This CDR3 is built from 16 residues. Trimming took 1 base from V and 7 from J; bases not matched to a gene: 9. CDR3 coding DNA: TGCGCCAGCAGCCAAGGATCGGGGGGGCAGGATAATGAGCAGTTCTTC. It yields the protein CASSQGSGGQDNEQFF.

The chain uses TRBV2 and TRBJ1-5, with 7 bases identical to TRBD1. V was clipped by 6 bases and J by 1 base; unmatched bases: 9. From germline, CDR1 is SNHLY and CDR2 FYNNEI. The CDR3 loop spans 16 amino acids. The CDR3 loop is CASSPTAGGSNQPQHF. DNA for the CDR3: TGTGCCAGCAGCCCAACCGCAGGGGGGAGCAATCAGCCCCAGCATTTT.

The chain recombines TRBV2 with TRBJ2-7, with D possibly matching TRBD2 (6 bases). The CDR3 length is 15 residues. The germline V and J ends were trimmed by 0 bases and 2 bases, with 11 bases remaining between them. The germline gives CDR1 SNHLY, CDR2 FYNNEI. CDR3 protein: CASSEAGGPTYEQYF. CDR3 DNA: TGTGCCAGCAGTGAAGCAGGAGGGCCAACCTACGAGCAGTACTTC.

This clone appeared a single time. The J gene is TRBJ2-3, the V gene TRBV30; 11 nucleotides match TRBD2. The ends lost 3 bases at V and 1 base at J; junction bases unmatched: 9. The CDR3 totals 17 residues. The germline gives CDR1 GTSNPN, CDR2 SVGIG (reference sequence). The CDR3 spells CAWRTSGGPDRTDTQYF. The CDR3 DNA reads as TGTGCCTGGAGAACTAGCGGGGGCCCTGACCGCACAGATACGCAGTATTTT. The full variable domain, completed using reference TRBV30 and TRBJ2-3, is SQTIHQWPATLVQPVGSPLSLECTVEGTSNPNLYWYRQAAGRGLQLLFYSVGIGQISSEVPQNLSASRPQDRQFILSSKKLLLSDSGFYLCAWRTSGGPDRTDTQYFGPGTRLTVL.

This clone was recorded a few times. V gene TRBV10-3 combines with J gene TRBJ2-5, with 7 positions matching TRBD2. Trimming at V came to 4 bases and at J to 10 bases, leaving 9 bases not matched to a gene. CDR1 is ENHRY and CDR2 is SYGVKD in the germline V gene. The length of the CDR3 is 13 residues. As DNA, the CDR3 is TGTGCCATCAGTGTTTCGCGGGAGTATTTCCAGTACTTC. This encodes CAISVSREYFQYF.

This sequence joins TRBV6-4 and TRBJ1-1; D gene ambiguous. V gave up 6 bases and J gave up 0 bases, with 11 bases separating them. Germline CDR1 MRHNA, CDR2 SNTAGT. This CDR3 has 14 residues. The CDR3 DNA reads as TGTGCCAGCAGGCCCCACGGGTTGAACACTGAAGCTTTCTTT. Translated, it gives CASRPHGLNTEAFF.

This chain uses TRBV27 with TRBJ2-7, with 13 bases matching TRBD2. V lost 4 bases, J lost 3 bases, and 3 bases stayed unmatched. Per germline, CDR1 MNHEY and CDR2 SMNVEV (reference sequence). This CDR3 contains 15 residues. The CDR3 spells CASSSTSGGNYEQYF. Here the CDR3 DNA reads TGTGCCAGCAGTTCGACTAGCGGGGGGAACTACGAGCAGTACTTC.